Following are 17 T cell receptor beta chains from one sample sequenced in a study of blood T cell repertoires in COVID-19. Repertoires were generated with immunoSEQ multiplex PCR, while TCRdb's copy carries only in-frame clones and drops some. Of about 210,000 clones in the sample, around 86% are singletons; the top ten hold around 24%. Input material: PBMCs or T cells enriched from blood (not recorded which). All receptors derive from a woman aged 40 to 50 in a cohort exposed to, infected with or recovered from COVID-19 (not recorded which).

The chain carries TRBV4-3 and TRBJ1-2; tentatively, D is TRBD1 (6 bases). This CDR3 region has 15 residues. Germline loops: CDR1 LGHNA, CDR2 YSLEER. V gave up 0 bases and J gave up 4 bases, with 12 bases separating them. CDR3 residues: CASSQDVGTLYGYTF. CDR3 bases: TGCGCCAGCAGCCAAGATGTAGGGACACTCTATGGCTACACCTTC.

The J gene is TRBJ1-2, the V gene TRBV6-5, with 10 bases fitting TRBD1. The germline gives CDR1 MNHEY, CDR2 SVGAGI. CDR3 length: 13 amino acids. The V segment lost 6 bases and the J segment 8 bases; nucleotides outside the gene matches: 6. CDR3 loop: CASSGTGVLGYTF. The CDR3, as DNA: TGTGCCAGCAGCGGGACAGGGGTGCTCGGCTACACCTTC.

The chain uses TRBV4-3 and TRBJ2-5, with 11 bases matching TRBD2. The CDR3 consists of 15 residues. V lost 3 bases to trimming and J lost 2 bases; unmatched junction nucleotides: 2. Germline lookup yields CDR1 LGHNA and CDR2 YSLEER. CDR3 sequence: CASSQGTSGQETQYF. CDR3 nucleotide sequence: TGCGCCAGCAGCCAGGGGACTAGCGGACAAGAGACCCAGTACTTC.

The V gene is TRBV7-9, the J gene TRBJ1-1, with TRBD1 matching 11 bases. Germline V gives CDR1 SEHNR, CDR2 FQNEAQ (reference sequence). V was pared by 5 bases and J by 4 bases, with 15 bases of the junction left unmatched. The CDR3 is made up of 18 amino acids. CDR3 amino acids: CASSPVAGTGGRGTEAFF. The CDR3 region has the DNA TGTGCCAGCAGCCCCGTAGCCGGGACAGGGGGAAGGGGCACTGAAGCTTTCTTT.

The CDR3 DNA reads TGTGCCAGCAGTTTACATTATGCGATCGATAACGAGCAGTACTTC. This gives the protein CASSLHYAIDNEQYF. The chain combines TRBV27 with TRBJ2-7; D call uncertain. This CDR3 is built from 15 residues. Per germline, CDR1 MNHEY and CDR2 SMNVEV (reference sequence). Trimming took 2 bases from V and 5 from J, leaving 16 bases between them.

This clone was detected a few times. CDR3: CATSGLARETQYF. CDR3 in DNA: TGTGCCACCAGCGGACTAGCTCGGGAGACCCAGTACTTC. The V and J genes are TRBV15 and TRBJ2-5, with TRBD2 identical over 8 bases. The CDR3 extends over 13 amino acids. The germline CDR1 and CDR2 sequences are LNHNV and YYDKDF (reference sequence). After removal of 5 bases from V and 5 bases from J, the junction contained 4 bases not matched to a gene.

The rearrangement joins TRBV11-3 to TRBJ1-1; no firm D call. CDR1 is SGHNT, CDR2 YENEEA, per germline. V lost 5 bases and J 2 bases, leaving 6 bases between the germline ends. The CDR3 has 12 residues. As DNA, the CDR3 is TGTGCCAGCAGCCCCAGTAACACTGAAGCTTTCTTT. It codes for CASSPSNTEAFF.

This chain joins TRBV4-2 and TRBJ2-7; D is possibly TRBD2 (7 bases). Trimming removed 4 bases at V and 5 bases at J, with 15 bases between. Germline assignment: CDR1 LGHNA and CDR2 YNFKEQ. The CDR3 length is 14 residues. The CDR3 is CASSPSRGGNEQYF. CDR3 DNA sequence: TGTGCCAGCAGCCCTTCTAGGGGGGGGAACGAGCAGTACTTC.

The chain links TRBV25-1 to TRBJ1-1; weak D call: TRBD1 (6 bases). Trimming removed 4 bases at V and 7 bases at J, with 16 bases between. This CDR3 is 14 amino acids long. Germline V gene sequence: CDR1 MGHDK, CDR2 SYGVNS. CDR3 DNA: TGTGCCAGCAGTGTACCGGGGGGCGGTTTTGAAGCTTTCTTT. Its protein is CASSVPGGGFEAFF.

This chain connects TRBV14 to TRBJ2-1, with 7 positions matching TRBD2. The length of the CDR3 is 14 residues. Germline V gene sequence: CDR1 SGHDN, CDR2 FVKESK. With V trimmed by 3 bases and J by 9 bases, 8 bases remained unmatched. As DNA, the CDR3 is TGTGCCAGCAGCCAGCGACTAGCCGATCCTGAGCAGTTCTTC. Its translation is CASSQRLADPEQFF.

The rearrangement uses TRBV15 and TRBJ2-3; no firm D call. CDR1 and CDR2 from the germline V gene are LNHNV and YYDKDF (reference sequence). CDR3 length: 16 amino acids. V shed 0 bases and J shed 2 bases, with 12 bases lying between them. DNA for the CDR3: TGTGCCACCAGCAGAGAGGGCAATACTGCCACAGATACGCAGTATTTT. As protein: CATSREGNTATDTQYF.

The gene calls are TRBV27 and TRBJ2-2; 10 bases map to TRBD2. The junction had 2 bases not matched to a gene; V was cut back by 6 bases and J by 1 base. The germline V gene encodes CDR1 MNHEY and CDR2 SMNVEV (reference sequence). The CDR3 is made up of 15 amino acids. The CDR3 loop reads CASRVAGGNTGELFF. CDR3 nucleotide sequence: TGTGCCAGCAGGGTAGCGGGAGGGAACACCGGGGAGCTGTTTTTT.

CDR3 residues: CASSQDLGVYEQYF. The CDR3 DNA sequence: TGTGCCAGCAGCCAAGATCTTGGAGTCTACGAGCAGTACTTC. The gene calls are TRBV3-1 (or the pseudogene TRBV3-2) and TRBJ2-7; the D is unclear. Per germline, CDR1 LGHDT and CDR2 YNNKEL (reference sequence). The CDR3 totals 14 residues. Trimming took 0 bases from V and 3 from J, leaving 9 bases between them.

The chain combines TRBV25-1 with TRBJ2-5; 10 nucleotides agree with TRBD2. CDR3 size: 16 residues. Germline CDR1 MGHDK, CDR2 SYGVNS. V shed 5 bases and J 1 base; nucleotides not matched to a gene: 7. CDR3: CASSRPGLAFQETQYF. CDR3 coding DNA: TGTGCCAGCAGTCGACCGGGACTAGCGTTCCAAGAGACCCAGTACTTC.

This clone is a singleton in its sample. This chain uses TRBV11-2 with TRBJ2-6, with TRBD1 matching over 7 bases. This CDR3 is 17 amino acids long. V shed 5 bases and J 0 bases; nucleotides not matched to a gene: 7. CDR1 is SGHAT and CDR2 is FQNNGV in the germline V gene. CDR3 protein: CASSNWDSPSGANVLTF. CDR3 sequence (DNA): TGTGCCAGCAGCAATTGGGACAGCCCCTCTGGGGCCAACGTCCTGACTTTC.

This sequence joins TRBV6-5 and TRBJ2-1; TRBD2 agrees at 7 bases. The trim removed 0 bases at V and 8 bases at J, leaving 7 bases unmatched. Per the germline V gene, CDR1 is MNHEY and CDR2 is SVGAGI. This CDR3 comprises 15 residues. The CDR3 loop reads CASSYSAGMVDEQFF. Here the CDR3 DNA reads TGTGCCAGCAGTTACTCAGCGGGAATGGTCGATGAGCAGTTCTTC.

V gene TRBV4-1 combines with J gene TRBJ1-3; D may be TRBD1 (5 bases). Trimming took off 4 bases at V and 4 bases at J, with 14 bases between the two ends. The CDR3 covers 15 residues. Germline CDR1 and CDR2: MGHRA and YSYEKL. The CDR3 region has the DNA TGCGCCAGCAGCCCCGGTGGGGGGGTCGGAAACACCATATATTTT. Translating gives CASSPGGGVGNTIYF.